These 27 T cell receptor beta chains share one sample of origin, sequenced in a study of T-cell reconstitution after alpha-beta-depleted transplantation in children. Unique molecular identifiers were incorporated during preparation of the TCRbeta library. TCRdb itself ran the PCR reads through MiXCR, one entry per CDR3 protein. Of approximately 70,000 distinct CDR3 sequences in the sample, approximately 5% are singletons; the top ten hold about 19%. Source: PBMCs, mostly from graft donor cells, taken 180 days after TCRalphabeta/CD19-depleted stem cell transplant. The receptors stem from a boy under two years old who had a stem cell transplant for acute myeloid leukemia, so the T cells may come from the graft donor.

This clonotype was seen ten or more times. The J gene is TRBJ1-1, the V gene TRBV12-3 or TRBV12-4, with 8 bases fitting TRBD1. V lost 6 bases to trimming and J lost 6 bases; unmatched junction nucleotides: 9. The CDR3 is 14 residues long. CDR3 loop: CASRDRGGRAEAFF. For the CDR3, the DNA is TGTGCCAGCAGAGACAGGGGAGGTAGGGCTGAAGCTTTCTTT.

This clonotype was picked up many times. The V gene is TRBV18, the J gene TRBJ2-7; D is perhaps TRBD1 (6 bases). The CDR3 totals 14 residues. Germline-derived CDR1 and CDR2 are KGHSH and LQKENI. V lost 1 base and J lost 2, with 9 bases in between. CDR3 residues: CASSPRQDPYEQYF. The DNA of the CDR3 is TGTGCCAGCTCACCACGACAGGATCCCTACGAGCAGTACTTC.

This chain joins TRBV6-1 and TRBJ1-1; weak D call: TRBD1 (6 bases). The V gene's germline CDR1 is MNHNS and CDR2 SASEGT. The ends were cut back, 7 bases at V and 0 bases at J, with 18 bases in the middle. This CDR3 is built from 16 residues. Here the CDR3 reads CASTPIGGGMNTEAFF. Here the CDR3 DNA reads TGTGCCAGCACCCCCATAGGGGGAGGCATGAACACTGAAGCTTTCTTT.

This clonotype was detected a few times. This chain joins TRBV19 and TRBJ2-1; TRBD1 matches 9 bases. The ends lost 0 bases at V and 10 bases at J; junction bases unmatched: 1. The CDR3 has 13 residues. The germline gives CDR1 LNHDA, CDR2 SQIVND (reference sequence). CDR3 protein: CASSIDTGGEQFF. The DNA for the CDR3 is TGTGCCAGTAGTATAGATACAGGGGGCGAGCAGTTCTTC.

The J gene is TRBJ1-1, the V gene TRBV18; D call uncertain. The CDR3 is 15 amino acids. Looked up from germline, CDR1 is KGHSH and CDR2 is LQKENI. V lost 6 bases and J 3 bases, leaving 17 bases between the germline ends. The CDR3, as DNA: TGTGCCAGCTCCCCCAGTGAGGGCGTCGACACTGAAGCTTTCTTT. Protein sequence: CASSPSEGVDTEAFF.

This clonotype was seen many times. V usage is TRBV20-1 and J usage is TRBJ1-3; D remains unclear. This CDR3 has 14 amino acids. Germline values: CDR1 DFQATT, CDR2 SNEGSKA (reference sequence). V gave up 0 bases and J gave up 0 bases, with 6 bases separating them. Here the CDR3 DNA reads TGCAGTGCTAGAGAGGCCGGCTCTGGAAACACCATATATTTT. It is translated as CSAREAGSGNTIYF.

This clonotype has at least ten counts. The V gene is TRBV12-3 or TRBV12-4, the J gene TRBJ2-2; 9 bases fit TRBD2. The V and J ends lost 5 bases and 1 base, in that order; junction bases with no gene match: 11. This CDR3 has 18 amino acids. CDR3 amino acids: CASSPPQNSGGNTGELFF. In nucleotides, the CDR3 is TGTGCCAGCAGTCCTCCGCAAAATAGCGGGGGGAACACCGGGGAGCTGTTTTTT.

This clonotype rates as medium-sized (0.01 to 0.1%). CDR3 sequence: CASSQDIAGAGTDTQYF. The CDR3, as DNA: TGTGCCAGCAGCCAGGACATAGCGGGGGCGGGGACAGATACGCAGTATTTT. J is TRBJ2-3 and V is TRBV7-9; TRBD2 matches at 9 bases. CDR1 SEHNR and CDR2 FQNEAQ come from the germline V gene (reference sequence). This CDR3 comprises 17 residues. V was clipped by 5 bases and J by 3 bases; unmatched bases: 12.

A note on this clonotype: A read error may be the cause here, since a much bigger clone is one base away. The genes are TRBV3-1 and TRBJ2-7; D is perhaps TRBD2 (5 bases). CDR1 is LGHDT and CDR2 is YNNKEL in the germline V gene (reference sequence). The CDR3 has 14 amino acids. Trimming took off 4 bases at V and 3 bases at J, with 13 bases between the two ends. The CDR3 DNA reads TGTGCCAGCAGCCCGTGGGGAGCAGGCTACGAGCAGTACTTC. Encoded protein: CASSPWGAGYEQYF.

This clonotype has ten or more counts. The chain uses TRBV27 and TRBJ2-1; 11 bases match TRBD2. The junction had 7 bases not matched to a gene; V was cut back by 5 bases and J by 7 bases. Germline V lookup: CDR1 MNHEY, CDR2 SMNVEV (reference sequence). The CDR3 contains 15 residues. The CDR3 DNA reads TGTGCCAGCAGTGTAATAGCGGGGGGGACTAATGAGCAGTTCTTC. It is translated as CASSVIAGGTNEQFF.

This clonotype appeared many times. The rearrangement joins TRBV7-9 to TRBJ2-3, with D perhaps matching TRBD2 (7 bases). Trimming pared 3 bases from V and 4 bases from J, leaving 17 bases between. Germline V lookup: CDR1 SEHNR, CDR2 FQNEAQ (reference sequence). The CDR3 runs to 16 residues. CDR3 in amino acids: CASSFSFAGAADTQYF. DNA of the CDR3: TGTGCCAGCAGCTTCTCGTTTGCGGGGGCTGCAGATACGCAGTATTTT.

In this sample, this clonotype turned up many times. V gene TRBV5-1 combines with J gene TRBJ2-3; 9 nucleotides line up with TRBD2. The germline CDR1 and CDR2 sequences are SGHRS and YFSETQ. CDR3 length: 15 amino acids. Trimming removed 0 bases from V and 5 bases from J; junction bases left unmatched: 4. CDR3 DNA sequence: TGCGCCAGCAGCTTGGGCGGGGGGGCGAAAGATACGCAGTATTTT. It is translated as CASSLGGGAKDTQYF.

This clonotype was seen at least ten times. The chain uses TRBV27 and TRBJ1-2; D is unclear. Germline V CDR1 and CDR2: MNHEY, SMNVEV (reference sequence). Trimming removed 2 bases from V and 2 bases from J, with 12 bases in between. The CDR3 loop spans 15 amino acids. The CDR3 loop is CASSLIGHSNYGYTF. DNA of the CDR3: TGTGCCAGCAGTTTAATCGGGCACTCAAACTATGGCTACACCTTC.

The sample holds many counts of this clonotype. The chain carries TRBV14 and TRBJ2-3; D is unresolved. The CDR3 is 14 amino acids. Germline values: CDR1 SGHDN, CDR2 FVKESK. V lost 2 bases, J lost 3 bases, and 9 bases lay in between. The CDR3 reads CASSQSLSTDTQYF. CDR3 DNA sequence: TGTGCCAGCAGCCAAAGCCTGAGTACAGATACGCAGTATTTT.

This clonotype was counted many times. The V and J genes are TRBV7-9 and TRBJ2-1; D possibly uses TRBD1 or TRBD2 (6 bases each). This CDR3 has 15 amino acids. Germline values: CDR1 SEHNR, CDR2 FQNEAQ (reference sequence). Trimming cost V 9 bases and J 6 bases, with 21 bases left between them. The CDR3 DNA sequence: TGTGCCAGTCAATGGGGGGCCGACCTCACCAATGAGCAGTTCTTC. Translation: CASQWGADLTNEQFF.

This clonotype showed up many times. The chain links TRBV20-1 to TRBJ2-7; possibly TRBD1 or TRBD2 for D (5 bases each). Germline CDR1 and CDR2: DFQATT and SNEGSKA (reference sequence). Trimming removed 4 bases at V and 1 base at J, with 11 bases between. This CDR3 has 13 residues. The CDR3 nucleotides are TGCAGTGCTACCAGGGACGGTTCCTACGAGCAGTACGTC. Translated, it gives CSATRDGSYEQYV.

This clonotype was recorded many times. The V gene is TRBV5-1, the J gene TRBJ2-7; TRBD1 matches at 9 bases. Unmatched junction bases numbered 2, after V lost 3 bases and J lost 4 bases. Germline V gene lookup returns CDR1 SGHRS and CDR2 YFSETQ. CDR3 length: 13 residues. The CDR3 nucleotides are TGCGCCAGCAGCTGGGACAGGGAATACGAGCAGTACGTC. It specifies CASSWDREYEQYV.

This chain uses TRBV6-2 or TRBV6-3 with TRBJ1-5; D unclear. CDR1 is MNHEY, CDR2 SVGEGT, per germline. Trimming left V 0 bases short and J 5 bases short, with 5 bases between. This CDR3 contains 13 residues. CDR3 in amino acids: CASSYSLYQPQHF. CDR3 nucleotide sequence: TGTGCCAGCAGTTACTCACTTTATCAGCCCCAGCATTTT.

V usage is TRBV4-1 and J usage is TRBJ2-3, with 7 positions matching TRBD1. Trimming removed 2 bases from V and 2 bases from J; junction bases left unmatched: 4. The CDR3 contains 15 residues. Per germline, CDR1 MGHRA and CDR2 YSYEKL. The CDR3 DNA follows: TGCGCCAGCAGCCAAATAGACAGGGACACAGATACGCAGTATTTT. It specifies CASSQIDRDTDTQYF.

The table lists this clonotype with many counts. The chain couples TRBV7-3 to TRBJ2-1, with D maybe TRBD2 (7 bases). Germline values: CDR1 SGHTA, CDR2 FQGTGA. The CDR3 extends over 16 amino acids. Trimming cost V 6 bases and J 8 bases, with 23 bases left between them. CDR3: CASSLVGAGDLHEQFF. The CDR3 DNA reads as TGTGCCAGCAGTCTGGTGGGGGCGGGGGATCTCCATGAGCAGTTCTTC.

The chain has TRBV6-4 and TRBJ2-2, with 10 bases identical to TRBD2. The CDR3 extends over 17 amino acids. Per germline, CDR1 MRHNA and CDR2 SNTAGT. CDR3 nucleotide sequence: TGTACCTTCAGGTGGCGAGCGGGGGGGCCTGGCACCGGGGAGCTGTTTTTT. It translates to CTFRWRAGGPGTGELFF.

This clonotype was seen many times. The V and J genes are TRBV18 and TRBJ2-7, with D perhaps TRBD1 or TRBD2 (5 bases each). Germline CDR1 reads KGHSH; CDR2 reads LQKENI. Trimming stripped 3 bases from V and 4 bases from J, with 10 bases between. The CDR3 is 13 amino acids. CDR3 amino acids: CASSPRGGYEQYF. DNA for the CDR3: TGTGCCAGCTCACCGAGGGGCGGGTACGAGCAGTACTTC.

This clonotype was picked up many times. The CDR3 nucleotides are TGTGCCAGCAGCTTAGGTTTCCTAGCGGGGGATCCAGATACGCAGTATTTT. Its protein is CASSLGFLAGDPDTQYF. V usage is TRBV7-8 and J usage is TRBJ2-3; 10 positions match TRBD2. The J segment lost 4 bases and the V segment lost 1 base, leaving 8 bases of the junction unmatched. Germline CDR1 reads SGHVS; CDR2 reads FQNEAQ. The CDR3 length is 17 residues. Variable domain in full (rest from reference TRBV7-8 and TRBJ2-3): GAGVSQSPRYKVAKRGQDVALRCDPISGHVSLFWYQQALGQGPEFLTYFQNEAQLDKSGLPSDRFFAERPEGSVSTLKIQRTQQEDSAVYLCASSLGFLAGDPDTQYFGPGTRLTVL.

This clonotype was detected ten times or more. The rearrangement uses TRBV20-1 and TRBJ1-1; D unclear. This CDR3 comprises 15 residues. The germline V gene encodes CDR1 DFQATT and CDR2 SNEGSKA (reference sequence). V lost 0 bases and J lost 3, with 14 bases in between. The CDR3 nucleotides read TGCAGTGCTAGAGATCCCCTAGAGGGTTACACTGAAGCTTTCTTT. The encoded protein is CSARDPLEGYTEAFF.

This clonotype was seen only once. This chain uses TRBV19 with TRBJ1-1; no clear D. CDR1 is LNHDA, CDR2 SQIVND, per germline (reference sequence). This CDR3 region has 14 residues. V lost 4 bases and J lost 0, with 9 bases in between. CDR3 in amino acids: CASSKGRMNTEAFF. As DNA, the CDR3 is TGTGCCAGTAGTAAGGGTCGGATGAACACTGAAGCTTTCTTT.

This clonotype was counted many times. This CDR3 is CASSLAGDGRGYEQYF. As DNA, the CDR3 is TGTGCCAGCAGCTTAGCGGGGGACGGAAGAGGCTACGAGCAGTACTTC. The V call is TRBV7-6, the J call TRBJ2-7; D may correspond to TRBD1 or TRBD2 (5 bases each). V was shortened by 0 bases and J by 3 bases, with 15 bases between the two germline ends. The CDR3 contains 16 residues. In germline, CDR1 is SGHVS, CDR2 FNYEAQ.

This clonotype was picked up many times. V and J are TRBV5-1 and TRBJ1-1; D is undetermined. Deletions cut 0 bases from V and 5 bases from J, with 20 bases between. The CDR3 extends over 17 amino acids. Germline V gene sequence: CDR1 SGHRS, CDR2 YFSETQ. This CDR3 reads CASSLGPHGSRWTEAFF. The CDR3 DNA reads TGCGCCAGCAGCTTGGGACCTCATGGCTCCCGGTGGACTGAAGCTTTCTTT.